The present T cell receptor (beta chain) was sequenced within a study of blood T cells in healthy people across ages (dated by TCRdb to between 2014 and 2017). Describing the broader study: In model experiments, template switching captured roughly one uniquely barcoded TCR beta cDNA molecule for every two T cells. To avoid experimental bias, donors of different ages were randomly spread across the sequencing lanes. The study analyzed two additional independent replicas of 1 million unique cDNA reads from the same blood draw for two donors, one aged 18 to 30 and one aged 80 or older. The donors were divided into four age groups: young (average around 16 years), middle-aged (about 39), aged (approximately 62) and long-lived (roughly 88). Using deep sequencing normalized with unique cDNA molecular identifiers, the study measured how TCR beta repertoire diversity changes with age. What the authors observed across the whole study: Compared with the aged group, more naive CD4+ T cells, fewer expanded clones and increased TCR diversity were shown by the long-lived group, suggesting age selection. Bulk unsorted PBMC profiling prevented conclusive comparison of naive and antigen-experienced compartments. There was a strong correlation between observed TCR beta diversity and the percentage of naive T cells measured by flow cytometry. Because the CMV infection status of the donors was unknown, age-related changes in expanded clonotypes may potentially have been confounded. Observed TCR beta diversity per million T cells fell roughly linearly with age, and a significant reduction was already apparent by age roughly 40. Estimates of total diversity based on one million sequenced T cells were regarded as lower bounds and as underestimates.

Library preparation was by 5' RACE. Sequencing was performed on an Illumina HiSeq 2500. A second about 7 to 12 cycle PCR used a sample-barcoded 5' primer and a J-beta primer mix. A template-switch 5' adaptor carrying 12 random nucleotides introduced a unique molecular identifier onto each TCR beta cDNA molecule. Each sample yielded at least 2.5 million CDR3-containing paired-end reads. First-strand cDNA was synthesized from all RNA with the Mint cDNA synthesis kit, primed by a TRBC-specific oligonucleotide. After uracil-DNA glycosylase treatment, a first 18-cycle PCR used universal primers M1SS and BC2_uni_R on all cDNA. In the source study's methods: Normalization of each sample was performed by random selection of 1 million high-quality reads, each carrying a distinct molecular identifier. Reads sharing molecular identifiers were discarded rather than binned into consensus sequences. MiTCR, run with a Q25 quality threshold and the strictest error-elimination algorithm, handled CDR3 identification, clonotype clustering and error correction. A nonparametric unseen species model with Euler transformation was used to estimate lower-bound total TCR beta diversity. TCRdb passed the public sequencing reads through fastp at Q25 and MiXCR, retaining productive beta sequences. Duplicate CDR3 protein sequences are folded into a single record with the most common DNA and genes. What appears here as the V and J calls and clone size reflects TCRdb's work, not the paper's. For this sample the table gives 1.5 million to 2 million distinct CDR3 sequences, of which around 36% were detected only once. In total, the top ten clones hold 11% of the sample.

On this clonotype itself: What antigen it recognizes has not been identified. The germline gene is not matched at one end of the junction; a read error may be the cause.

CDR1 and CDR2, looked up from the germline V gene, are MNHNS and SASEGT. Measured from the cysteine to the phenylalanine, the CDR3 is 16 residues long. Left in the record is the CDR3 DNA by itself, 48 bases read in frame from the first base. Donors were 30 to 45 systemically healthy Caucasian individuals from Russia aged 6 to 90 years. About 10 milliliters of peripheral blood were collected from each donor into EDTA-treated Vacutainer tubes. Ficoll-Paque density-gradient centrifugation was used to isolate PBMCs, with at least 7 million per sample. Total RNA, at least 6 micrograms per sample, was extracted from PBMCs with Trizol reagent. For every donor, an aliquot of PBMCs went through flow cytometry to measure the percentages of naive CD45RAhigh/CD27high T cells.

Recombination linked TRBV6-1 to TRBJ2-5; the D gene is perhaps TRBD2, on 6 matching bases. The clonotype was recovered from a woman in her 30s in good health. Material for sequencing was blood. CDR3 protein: CASSEDTGTDQESQYF. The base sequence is TGTGCCAGCAGTGAGGATACCGGGACTGACCAAGAGTCCCAGTACTTC.